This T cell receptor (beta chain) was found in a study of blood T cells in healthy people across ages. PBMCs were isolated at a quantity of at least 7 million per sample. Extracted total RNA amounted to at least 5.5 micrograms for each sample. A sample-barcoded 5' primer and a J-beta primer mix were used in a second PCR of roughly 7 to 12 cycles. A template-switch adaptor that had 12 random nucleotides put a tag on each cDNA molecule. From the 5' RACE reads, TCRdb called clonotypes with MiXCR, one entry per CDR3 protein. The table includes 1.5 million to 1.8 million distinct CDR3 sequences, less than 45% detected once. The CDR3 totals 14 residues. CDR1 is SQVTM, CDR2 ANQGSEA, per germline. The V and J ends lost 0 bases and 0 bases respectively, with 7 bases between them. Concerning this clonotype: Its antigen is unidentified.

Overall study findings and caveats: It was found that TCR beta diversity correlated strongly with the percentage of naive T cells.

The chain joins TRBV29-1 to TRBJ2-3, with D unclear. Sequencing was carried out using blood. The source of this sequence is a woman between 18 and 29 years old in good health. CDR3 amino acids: CSVEDVGSTDTQYF. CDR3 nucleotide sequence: TGCAGCGTTGAAGATGTGGGTAGCACAGATACGCAGTATTTT.